This is a list of T cell receptor beta chains from one sample in a study of cytomegalovirus exposure and HLA in healthy donors. Here immunoSEQ multiplex PCR was the method, and the copy in TCRdb shows in-frame clones only, minus some. The data hold some 100,000 clones, with about 70% observed a single time. The sequenced sample was PBMCs. The source is a human donor in good health. The CDR3 runs from the conserved cysteine through the conserved F or W. D genes are given only for firm matches. The listing skips clone size in some rows; elsewhere it reads once, few, many or a size class.

abundance: NA; d_gene: NA; j_gene: TRBJ2-7; v_gene: TRBV6-5; CDR3nt: TGTGCCAGCAGTTACTTGGGGGGGGCCTCCGCCACGGAGCAGTACTTC; CDR3aa: CASSYLGGASATEQYF
abundance: NA; d_gene: TRBD1; j_gene: TRBJ1-6; v_gene: TRBV27; CDR3nt: TGTGCCAGCAGTACCGGGACAGGAGGTTCACCCCTCCACTTT; CDR3aa: CASSTGTGGSPLHF
abundance: NA; d_gene: TRBD2; j_gene: TRBJ2-4; v_gene: TRBV4-2; CDR3nt: TGTGCCAGCAGCCAAGGGGCGGAGCGGGGAAACATTCAGTACTTC; CDR3aa: CASSQGAERGNIQYF
abundance: many; d_gene: NA; j_gene: TRBJ2-7; v_gene: TRBV5-1; CDR3nt: TGCGCCAGCAGCTTGGCCGAAGTGACAAACGAGCAGTACTTC; CDR3aa: CASSLAEVTNEQYF
abundance: few; d_gene: NA; j_gene: TRBJ1-1; v_gene: TRBV5-1; CDR3nt: TGCGCCAGCAGCGCACAGGGGAACACTGAAGCTTTCTTT; CDR3aa: CASSAQGNTEAFF
abundance: NA; d_gene: NA; j_gene: TRBJ1-5; v_gene: TRBV5-1; CDR3nt: TGCGCCAGCAGCCGGGGTCCGGTGGAATATAGCAATCAGCCCCAGCATTTT; CDR3aa: CASSRGPVEYSNQPQHF
abundance: NA; d_gene: NA; j_gene: TRBJ2-2; v_gene: TRBV4-2; CDR3nt: TGTGCCAGCAGCCAAGTTACCCCTGGGGCAGGGGAGAACACCGGGGAGCTGTTTTTT; CDR3aa: CASSQVTPGAGENTGELFF
abundance: many; d_gene: NA; j_gene: TRBJ1-1; v_gene: TRBV30; CDR3nt: TGTGCCTGGAGTCAGGCGAACACTGAAGCTTTCTTT; CDR3aa: CAWSQANTEAFF
abundance: NA; d_gene: NA; j_gene: TRBJ2-6; v_gene: TRBV18; CDR3nt: TGTGCCAGCTCATCACGGACGGGGGGCCGGAGCTCTGGGGCCAACGTCCTGACTTTC; CDR3aa: CASSSRTGGRSSGANVLTF
abundance: NA; d_gene: NA; j_gene: TRBJ2-2; v_gene: TRBV29-1; CDR3nt: TGCAGCGTTGGGCGGGCTGCCGGGGAGCTGTTTTTT; CDR3aa: CSVGRAAGELFF
abundance: NA; d_gene: NA; j_gene: TRBJ1-1; v_gene: TRBV5-1; CDR3nt: TGCGCCAGCAGCTTTCACAATTCTGACACTGAAGCTTTCTTT; CDR3aa: CASSFHNSDTEAFF
abundance: NA; d_gene: NA; j_gene: TRBJ1-1; v_gene: TRBV28; CDR3nt: TGTGCCAGCAGGCCGGGCGGCGGGGGGGAAGCTTTCTTT; CDR3aa: CASRPGGGGEAFF
abundance: few; d_gene: TRBD2; j_gene: TRBJ2-7; v_gene: TRBV5-6; CDR3nt: TGTGCCAGCAGCTTTTGGGCGGGAGGGCATGTAGAGCAGTACTTC; CDR3aa: CASSFWAGGHVEQYF
abundance: NA; d_gene: TRBD1; j_gene: TRBJ1-5; v_gene: TRBV7-9; CDR3nt: TGTGCCAGCAGCTTGCACCAGGGGGATCAGCCCCAGCATTTT; CDR3aa: CASSLHQGDQPQHF
abundance: few; d_gene: NA; j_gene: TRBJ1-3; v_gene: TRBV6-1; CDR3nt: TGTGCCAGCAGTGATAGTCTGGGGCGAGACACCATATATTTT; CDR3aa: CASSDSLGRDTIYF
abundance: few; d_gene: NA; j_gene: TRBJ2-7; v_gene: TRBV29-1; CDR3nt: TGCAGCGTTATACTCCCCGCTAGCGTCTACGAGCAGTACTTC; CDR3aa: CSVILPASVYEQYF
abundance: NA; d_gene: TRBD1; j_gene: TRBJ1-5; v_gene: TRBV19; CDR3nt: TGTGCCAGTAGTCGGGACAGGGGGCGTGTAGTTGGCAATCAGCCCCAGCATTTT; CDR3aa: CASSRDRGRVVGNQPQHF
abundance: NA; d_gene: TRBD2; j_gene: TRBJ2-1; v_gene: TRBV13; CDR3nt: TGTGCCAGCAGCTCCTCCGGGACTAGCGGATCCAATGAGCAGTTCTTC; CDR3aa: CASSSSGTSGSNEQFF
abundance: few; d_gene: TRBD1; j_gene: TRBJ1-2; v_gene: TRBV4-2; CDR3nt: TGTGCCAGCAGCCAAGCTCCCGGGACAGACTATGGCTACACCTTC; CDR3aa: CASSQAPGTDYGYTF
abundance: once; d_gene: NA; j_gene: TRBJ2-5; v_gene: TRBV27; CDR3nt: TGTGCCAGCAGCCAACAGGGACGCGTGGGCCAAGAGACCCAGTACTTC; CDR3aa: CASSQQGRVGQETQYF
abundance: NA; d_gene: TRBD2; j_gene: TRBJ2-5; v_gene: TRBV10-3; CDR3nt: TGTGCCATCAGTCTCCGGGGAGGGAAAGAGACCCAGTACTTC; CDR3aa: CAISLRGGKETQYF
abundance: NA; d_gene: NA; j_gene: TRBJ2-2; v_gene: TRBV20-1; CDR3nt: TGCAGTGCTAGTCGGACCGGGGAGCTGTTTTTT; CDR3aa: CSASRTGELFF
abundance: few; d_gene: TRBD1; j_gene: TRBJ1-3; v_gene: TRBV7-3; CDR3nt: TGTGCCAGCAGCCTAACGTGTAAAAGGGACCCCTCCCTGGGGACAGGTTACTCTGGAAACACCATATATTTT; CDR3aa: CASSLTCKRDPSLGTGYSGNTIYF
abundance: once; d_gene: TRBD1; j_gene: TRBJ2-7; v_gene: TRBV13; CDR3nt: TGTGCCAGCAGCACGAGCCGACAGGGGAATTACGAGCAGTACTTC; CDR3aa: CASSTSRQGNYEQYF
abundance: NA; d_gene: TRBD1; j_gene: TRBJ2-7; v_gene: TRBV5-1; CDR3nt: TGCGCCAGCAGCTCGGGGGACAGGGTACACGAGCAGTACTTC; CDR3aa: CASSSGDRVHEQYF
abundance: NA; d_gene: NA; j_gene: TRBJ2-2; v_gene: TRBV5-1; CDR3nt: TGCGCCAGCAGCGGGGCGACAGCTAACACCGGGGAGCTGTTTTTT; CDR3aa: CASSGATANTGELFF
abundance: NA; d_gene: TRBD1; j_gene: TRBJ2-7; v_gene: TRBV5-3; CDR3nt: TGTGCCAGAAGTTGCGGGACAGGGTGGTACGAGCAGTACTTC; CDR3aa: CARSCGTGWYEQYF
abundance: NA; d_gene: TRBD2; j_gene: TRBJ2-7; v_gene: TRBV19; CDR3nt: TGTGCCAGTAGTTCCTCTCTAGCGGGAAAAACCTACGAGCAGTACTTC; CDR3aa: CASSSSLAGKTYEQYF